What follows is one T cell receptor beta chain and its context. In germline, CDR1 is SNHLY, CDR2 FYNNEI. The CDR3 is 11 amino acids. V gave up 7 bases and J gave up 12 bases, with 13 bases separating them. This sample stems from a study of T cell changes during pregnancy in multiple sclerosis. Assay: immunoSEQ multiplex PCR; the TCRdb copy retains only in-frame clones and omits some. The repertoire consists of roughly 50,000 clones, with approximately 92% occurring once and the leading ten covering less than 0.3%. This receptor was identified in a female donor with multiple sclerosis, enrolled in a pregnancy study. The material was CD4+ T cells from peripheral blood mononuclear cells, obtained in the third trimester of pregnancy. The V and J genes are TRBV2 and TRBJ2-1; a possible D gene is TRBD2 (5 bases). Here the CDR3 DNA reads TGTGCCAGCAATGGAGGTAGGGTGCAGTTCTTC. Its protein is CASNGGRVQFF. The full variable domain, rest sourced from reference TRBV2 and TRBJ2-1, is EPEVTQTPSHQVTQMGQEVILRCVPISNHLYFYWYRQILGQKVEFLVSFYNNEISEKSEIFDDQFSVERPDGSNFTLKIRSTKLEDSAMYFCASNGGRVQFFGPGTRLTVL.